The 16 T cell receptor beta chains presented below share a single source sample, sequenced in a study of beta chain features in type 1 diabetes. What was sequenced were expressed TCRB transcripts, since all of the isolated RNA had been reverse transcribed. The table came from immunoSEQ multiplex PCR; TCRdb's copy has only in-frame clones and leaves some out. Of 400,000 to 450,000 clones listed, 11% to 15% were seen once; the top ten hold around 0.039%. The specimen sequenced was naive CD4+ T cells from blood. These receptors all come from a man younger than 40 in good health.

V and J are TRBV6-5 and TRBJ2-3; the D gene is possibly TRBD2 (5 bases). The CDR3 has 14 residues. Trimming shortened V by 2 bases and J by 4 bases, and 10 bases separated the two germline ends. Germline CDR1 reads MNHEY; CDR2 reads SVGAGI. The CDR3 here is CASSYRFGADTQYF. The CDR3 DNA reads as TGTGCCAGCAGTTACCGTTTCGGGGCAGATACGCAGTATTTT.

This chain uses TRBV7-2 with TRBJ2-2; D ambiguous. CDR1 and CDR2 from the germline V gene are SGHTA and FQGNSA. CDR3 length: 15 residues. Trimming removed 2 bases at V and 2 bases at J, with 9 bases between. This CDR3 is CASSLQVLNTGELFF. CDR3 nucleotide sequence: TGTGCCAGCAGCTTACAGGTTCTTAACACCGGGGAGCTGTTTTTT. Using reference TRBV7-2 and TRBJ2-2 for the parts outside the CDR3, the full variable domain is GAGVSQSPSNKVTEKGKDVELRCDPISGHTALYWYRQSLGQGLEFLIYFQGNSAPDKSGLPSDRFSAERTGGSVSTLTIQRTQQEDSAVYLCASSLQVLNTGELFFGEGSRLTVL.

This clone has more than one count but fewer than ten. The V and J genes are TRBV12-5 and TRBJ2-3; 14 bases agree with TRBD2. The V gene's germline CDR1 is LGHNT and CDR2 FRNRAP. V gave up 5 bases and J gave up 9 bases; unmatched junction bases: 13. The CDR3 is made up of 17 amino acids. The CDR3, as DNA: TGTGCTAGTGGTCTACTCGGACTAGCGGGAGGTCCTTGGACGCAGTATTTT. Protein sequence: CASGLLGLAGGPWTQYF.

The V gene is TRBV5-1, the J gene TRBJ2-1, with 9 bases that match TRBD2. This CDR3 region has 16 residues. The V gene end was trimmed by 0 bases and the J gene end by 6 bases; junction bases not matched to a gene: 7. CDR1 SGHRS and CDR2 YFSETQ come from the germline V gene. The CDR3 spells CASSLVLAGESNEQFF. The CDR3 DNA is TGCGCCAGCAGCTTGGTATTAGCGGGAGAGAGCAATGAGCAGTTCTTC.

This clone has a handful of counts. The V gene is TRBV7-9, the J gene TRBJ2-5, with 7 bases aligning to TRBD2. Germline values: CDR1 SEHNR, CDR2 FQNEAQ (reference sequence). This CDR3 is built from 13 residues. V trimming: 3 bases; J trimming: 5 bases; junction bases outside the gene matches: 3. The CDR3 protein is CASSFAGVETQYF. The CDR3 DNA reads TGTGCCAGCAGCTTTGCGGGAGTGGAGACCCAGTACTTC.

The genes are TRBV18 and TRBJ2-5; 7 bases fit TRBD2. The CDR3 runs 16 residues. V shed 1 base, J shed 0 bases, and the junction held 5 bases outside the gene matches. Germline V CDR1 and CDR2: KGHSH, LQKENI. CDR3 nucleotide sequence: TGTGCCAGCTCACCACAGCGGGGAGGGAACCAAGAGACCCAGTACTTC. As protein: CASSPQRGGNQETQYF. Based on the CDR3 plus reference TRBV18 and TRBJ2-5, the full variable domain is NAGVMQNPRHLVRRRGQEARLRCSPMKGHSHVYWYRQLPEEGLKFMVYLQKENIIDESGMPKERFSAEFPKEGPSILRIQQVVRGDSAAYFCASSPQRGGNQETQYFGPGTRLLVL.

Concerning this clone itself: The same CDR3 can be traced to other DNA sequences in this sample. This chain joins TRBV9 and TRBJ2-7, with 8 nucleotides matching TRBD1. CDR1 SGDLS and CDR2 YYNGEE come from the germline V gene. CDR3 length equals 14 residues. Germline trimming cut 0 bases from V and 3 bases from J; bases unmatched to any gene: 2. In nucleotides, the CDR3 is TGTGCCAGCAGCGTAGCAACAGGGGGCTACGAGCAGTACTTC. It encodes CASSVATGGYEQYF.

This clone was detected only a few times. The rearrangement uses TRBV14 and TRBJ2-5; D unclear. Trimming cost V 0 bases and J 9 bases, with 5 bases left between them. CDR1 and CDR2 (germline): SGHDN, FVKESK. This CDR3 contains 11 residues. Written as DNA, the CDR3 is TGTGCCAGCAGCCAAGAGGGATCCCAGTACTTC. This encodes CASSQEGSQYF. The variable domain in full, completed from reference TRBV14 and TRBJ2-5, reads EAGVTQFPSHSVIEKGQTVTLRCDPISGHDNLYWYRRVMGKEIKFLLHFVKESKQDESGMPNNRFLAERTGGTYSTLKVQPAELEDSGVYFCASSQEGSQYFGPGTRLLVL.

The J gene is TRBJ2-1, the V gene TRBV19; 8 nucleotides align to TRBD2. Trimming at V came to 5 bases and at J to 6 bases, leaving 15 bases not matched to a gene. Germline V CDR1 and CDR2: LNHDA, SQIVND (reference sequence). This CDR3 spans 17 amino acids. Here the CDR3 reads CASSPRRVGAGANEQFF. CDR3 bases: TGTGCCAGTAGTCCCAGACGGGTGGGAGCGGGAGCCAATGAGCAGTTCTTC.

Notes on this clone: At the DNA level, this CDR3 is encoded by other sequences in the same sample as well. The chain uses TRBV20-1 and TRBJ2-2; D uncertain. CDR1 is DFQATT, CDR2 SNEGSKA, per germline (reference sequence). This CDR3 comprises 11 residues. With 1 base removed from V and 6 bases from J, the gap between germline ends came to 3 bases. This CDR3 is CSARGPGELFF. In DNA form, the CDR3 reads TGCAGTGCTAGAGGCCCCGGGGAGCTGTTTTTT.

This chain connects TRBV30 to TRBJ1-4; no firm D call. Trimming removed 2 bases at V and 6 bases at J, with 7 bases between. The length of the CDR3 is 12 residues. Germline V gene data show CDR1 as GTSNPN and CDR2 as SVGIG (reference sequence). CDR3 nucleotide sequence: TGTGCCTGGAGTCGGGCGGATGAAAAACTGTTTTTT. It translates to CAWSRADEKLFF.

This sequence joins TRBV5-1 and TRBJ2-3, with D possibly being TRBD2 (6 bases). The V end was cut by 5 bases, the J end by 0 bases, with 10 bases between. Germline CDR1 reads SGHRS; CDR2 reads YFSETQ. CDR3 size: 14 residues. The CDR3 nucleotides read TGCGCCAGCAGTAAGGAGGGGAGCACAGATACGCAGTATTTT. This encodes CASSKEGSTDTQYF.

The chain recombines TRBV11-2 with TRBJ2-3; 7 positions match TRBD2. The germline V gene has CDR1 SGHAT and CDR2 FQNNGV. The CDR3 contains 14 residues. V lost 3 bases to trimming and J lost 2 bases; unmatched junction nucleotides: 2. The CDR3 loop is CASSFLADTDTQYF. In DNA, the CDR3 is TGTGCCAGCAGCTTCCTAGCGGACACAGATACGCAGTATTTT.

This clone was counted between two and nine times. V and J are TRBV29-1 and TRBJ2-1; a weak D match, TRBD2 (6 bases). Germline V gene data show CDR1 as SQVTM and CDR2 as ANQGSEA. V shed 5 bases and J shed 11 bases, with 22 bases lying between them. The CDR3 contains 14 residues. The CDR3 DNA is TGCAGCGTTATCAGATCTAGCGCATCGATACAGCAGTTCTTC. Translation: CSVIRSSASIQQFF.

V gene TRBV7-2 combines with J gene TRBJ1-2; D is uncertain. Looked up from germline, CDR1 is SGHTA and CDR2 is FQGNSA. The V gene lost 8 bases and the J gene lost 8 bases, with 9 bases spanning the gap. The CDR3 covers 10 residues. CDR3 DNA: TGTGCCAGCTCTTTAGGAGGCTACACCTTC. The encoded protein is CASSLGGYTF.

The J gene is TRBJ1-4, the V gene TRBV29-1; D gene ambiguous. Germline V gene lookup returns CDR1 SQVTM and CDR2 ANQGSEA. Trimming removed 5 bases from V and 4 bases from J, with 11 bases in between. CDR3 size: 13 residues. The CDR3, as DNA: TGCAGCGTTTCGGGCGTGAGTAATGAAAAACTGTTTTTT. This sequence encodes CSVSGVSNEKLFF.